The next 4 T cell receptor beta chains were all read from a single sample in a study of blood T cell repertoires in COVID-19. Profiled with immunoSEQ multiplex PCR; TCRdb holds only in-frame clones, not every one. The table has about 400,000 clones, 86% seen once. The sample was peripheral blood. The receptors here all came from an older woman with COVID-19, enrolled during active disease.

V gene TRBV6-6 combines with J gene TRBJ1-1; tentative D call: TRBD1 (6 bases). This CDR3 comprises 14 residues. V was trimmed by 4 bases and J by 4 bases, leaving 13 bases between them. Germline V gene data show CDR1 as MNHNY and CDR2 as SVGAGI (reference sequence). The CDR3 DNA sequence: TGTGCCAGCAGTTGGGACACACCCCTCACTGAAGCTTTCTTT. It is translated as CASSWDTPLTEAFF.

This clone was seen a few times. The chain combines TRBV6-1 with TRBJ2-3, with TRBD2 identical over 9 bases. The V gene's germline CDR1 is MNHNS and CDR2 SASEGT. The CDR3 runs to 14 residues. J lost 4 bases, V lost 3 bases, and 2 bases had no gene match. CDR3 in amino acids: CASSERGGPDTQYF. As DNA, the CDR3 is TGTGCCAGCAGTGAGCGGGGGGGCCCAGATACGCAGTATTTT.

V is TRBV5-1 and J is TRBJ2-5, with 10 bases fitting TRBD1. This CDR3 has 17 residues. The germline V gene encodes CDR1 SGHRS and CDR2 YFSETQ. Trimming at V came to 0 bases and at J to 3 bases, leaving 8 bases not matched to a gene. The CDR3 nucleotides are TGCGCCAGCAGCTTGGGGGCGACAGGGGGCGCGAAAGAGACCCAGTACTTC. Its protein product is CASSLGATGGAKETQYF.

In this sample, this clone turned up a few times. This chain joins TRBV3-1 (or the pseudogene TRBV3-2) and TRBJ1-3; possible D gene TRBD1, 6 bases. This CDR3 has 14 amino acids. CDR1 and CDR2 (germline): LGHDT, YNNKEL (reference sequence). Trimming took 6 bases from V and 2 from J, leaving 11 bases between them. The CDR3 spells CASSQGLTGNTIYF. DNA of the CDR3: TGTGCCAGCAGTCAGGGGCTCACTGGAAACACCATATATTTT.